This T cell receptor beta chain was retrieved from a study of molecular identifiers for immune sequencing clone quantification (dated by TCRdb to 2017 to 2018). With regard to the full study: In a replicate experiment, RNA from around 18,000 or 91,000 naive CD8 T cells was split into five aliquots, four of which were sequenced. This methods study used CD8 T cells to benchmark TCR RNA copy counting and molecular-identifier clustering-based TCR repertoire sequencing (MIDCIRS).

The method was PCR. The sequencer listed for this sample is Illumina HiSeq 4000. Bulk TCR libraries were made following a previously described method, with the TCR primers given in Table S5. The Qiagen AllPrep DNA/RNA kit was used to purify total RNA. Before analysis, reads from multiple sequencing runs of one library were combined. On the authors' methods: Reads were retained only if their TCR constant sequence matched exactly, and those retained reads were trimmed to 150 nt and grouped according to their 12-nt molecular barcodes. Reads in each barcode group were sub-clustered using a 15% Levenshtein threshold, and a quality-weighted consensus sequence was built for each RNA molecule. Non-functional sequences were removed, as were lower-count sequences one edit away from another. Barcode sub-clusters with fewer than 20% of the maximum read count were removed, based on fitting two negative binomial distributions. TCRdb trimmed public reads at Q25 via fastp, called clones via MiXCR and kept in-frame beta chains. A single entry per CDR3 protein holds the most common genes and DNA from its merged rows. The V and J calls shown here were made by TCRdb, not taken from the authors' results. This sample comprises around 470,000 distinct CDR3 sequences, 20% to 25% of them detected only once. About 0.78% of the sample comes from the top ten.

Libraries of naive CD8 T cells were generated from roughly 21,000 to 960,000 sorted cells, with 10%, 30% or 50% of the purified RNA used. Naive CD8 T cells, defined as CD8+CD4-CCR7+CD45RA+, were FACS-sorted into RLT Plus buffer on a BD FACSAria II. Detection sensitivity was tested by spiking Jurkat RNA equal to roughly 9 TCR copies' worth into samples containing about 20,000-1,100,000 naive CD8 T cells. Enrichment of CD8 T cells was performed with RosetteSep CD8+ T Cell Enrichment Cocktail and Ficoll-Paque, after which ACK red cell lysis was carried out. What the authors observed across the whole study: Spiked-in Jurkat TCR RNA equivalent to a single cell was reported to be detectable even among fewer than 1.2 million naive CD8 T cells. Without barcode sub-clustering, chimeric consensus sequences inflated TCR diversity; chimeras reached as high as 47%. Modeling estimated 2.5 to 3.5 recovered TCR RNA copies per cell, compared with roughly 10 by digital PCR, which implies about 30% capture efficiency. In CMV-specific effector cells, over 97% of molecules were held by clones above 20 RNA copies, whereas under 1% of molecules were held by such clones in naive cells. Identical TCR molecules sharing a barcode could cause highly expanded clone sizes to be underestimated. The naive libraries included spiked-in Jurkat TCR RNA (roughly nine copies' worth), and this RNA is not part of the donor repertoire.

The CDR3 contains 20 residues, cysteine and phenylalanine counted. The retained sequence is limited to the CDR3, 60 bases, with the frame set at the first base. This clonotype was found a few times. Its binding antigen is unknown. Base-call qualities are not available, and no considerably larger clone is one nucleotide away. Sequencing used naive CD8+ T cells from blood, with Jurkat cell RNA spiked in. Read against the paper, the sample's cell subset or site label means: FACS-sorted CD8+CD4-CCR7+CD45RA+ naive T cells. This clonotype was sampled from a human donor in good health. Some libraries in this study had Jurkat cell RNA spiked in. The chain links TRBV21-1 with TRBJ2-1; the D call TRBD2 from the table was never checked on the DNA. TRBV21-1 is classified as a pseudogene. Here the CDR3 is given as CASSTPQRGGLGSSYNEQFF. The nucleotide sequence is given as TGTGCCAGCAGCACTCCCCAGCGGGGGGGCCTCGGTAGTTCCTACAATGAGCAGTTCTTC.